What follows are 9 T cell receptor beta chains derived from one specimen sequenced in a study of blood T cell repertoires in COVID-19. TCRdb keeps only in-frame clones here, not all; method: immunoSEQ multiplex PCR. This sample has 450,000 to 500,000 clones, with roughly nine tenths found just once. The sequenced material came from PBMCs or T cells enriched from blood (not recorded which). The source is a woman aged 18-29 years who had recovered from COVID-19.

The chain carries TRBV28 and TRBJ2-1, with 10 bases identical to TRBD1. Germline V gives CDR1 MDHEN, CDR2 SYDVKM. With V trimmed by 0 bases and J by 6 bases, 11 bases remained unmatched. CDR3 size: 18 residues. The CDR3 here is CASSLWGATGGMFNEQFF. The CDR3 region has the DNA TGTGCCAGCAGTTTATGGGGCGCGACAGGGGGCATGTTCAATGAGCAGTTCTTC.

The V call is TRBV12-5, the J call TRBJ1-4, with 7 positions matching TRBD1. The CDR3 runs 16 residues. After removal of 1 base from V and 8 bases from J, the junction contained 10 bases not matched to a gene. Germline V lookup: CDR1 LGHNT, CDR2 FRNRAP. DNA of the CDR3: TGTGCTAGTGGTTTGGATACAGGGGACCCTATCGAAAAACTGTTTTTT. It translates to CASGLDTGDPIEKLFF.

The DNA for the CDR3 is TGTGCCAGCAGCCTGCGGTCCCCTGCGGGGGGATTCACAGATACGCAGTATTTT. It codes for CASSLRSPAGGFTDTQYF. V and J are TRBV11-2 and TRBJ2-3, with TRBD2 matching 8 bases. With V trimmed by 5 bases and J by 2 bases, 15 bases remained unmatched. Germline CDR1 reads SGHAT; CDR2 reads FQNNGV. The length of the CDR3 is 18 residues.

CDR3 loop: CASRRQGAVPQPQHF. CDR3 coding DNA: TGTGCCAGCAGGCGACAGGGGGCCGTGCCTCAGCCCCAGCATTTT. The rearrangement uses TRBV6-5 and TRBJ1-5, with TRBD1 matching over 10 bases. Germline lookup yields CDR1 MNHEY and CDR2 SVGAGI. This CDR3 is 15 amino acids long. The V segment lost 6 bases and the J segment 6 bases; nucleotides outside the gene matches: 8.

The rearrangement links TRBV5-6 to TRBJ2-7, with unresolved D. The V end lost 0 bases, the J end lost 2 bases, and 6 bases lay between the germline ends. This CDR3 region has 13 residues. Germline V gene lookup returns CDR1 SGHDT and CDR2 YYEEEE. The CDR3 DNA reads TGTGCCAGCAGCTTGGGGGCCCCCTACGAGCAGTACTTC. Amino acid sequence: CASSLGAPYEQYF.

The chain uses TRBV12-3 or TRBV12-4 and TRBJ2-7; D not resolved. Trimming shortened V by 10 bases and J by 0 bases, and 13 bases separated the two germline ends. CDR3 length equals 13 residues. The CDR3 nucleotides are TGTGCCACCGCCTTCCGGAGCTCCTACGAGCAGTACTTC. This sequence encodes CATAFRSSYEQYF.

V and J are TRBV6-1 and TRBJ2-7; possible D gene TRBD1, 5 bases. V was pared by 3 bases and J by 3 bases, with 12 bases between. Per germline, CDR1 MNHNS and CDR2 SASEGT. The CDR3 length is 14 residues. This chain's CDR3 is CASSEVGPFYEQYF. CDR3 bases: TGTGCCAGCAGTGAGGTGGGGCCTTTCTACGAGCAGTACTTC.

V is TRBV5-1 and J is TRBJ2-1; 7 bases align to TRBD1. Per the germline V gene, CDR1 is SGHRS and CDR2 is YFSETQ. V lost 2 bases to trimming and J lost 15 bases; unmatched junction nucleotides: 8. The CDR3 covers 12 residues. The CDR3 here is CASSLTGAYAFF. The CDR3 DNA reads TGCGCCAGCAGCTTAACAGGGGCGTACGCGTTCTTC.

V and J are TRBV11-2 and TRBJ1-4, with D possibly being TRBD1 (6 bases). CDR1 is SGHAT, CDR2 FQNNGV, per germline. The CDR3 contains 15 residues. V was shortened by 0 bases and J by 10 bases, with 15 bases between the two germline ends. The CDR3 DNA sequence: TGTGCCAGCAGCTTAGATCGTCAGGGGATAGGAAAACTGTTTTTT. Its protein product is CASSLDRQGIGKLFF.